Below are 27 T cell receptor beta chains sequenced from a single sample in a study of CD8 T cells in ankylosing spondylitis. General study results and limits: A TCR beta motif of roughly 8 highly homologous variants appeared characteristic of ankylosing spondylitis blood.

TCRdb reprocessed the 5' RACE reads via MiXCR and lists one record per CDR3 protein. Among roughly 370,000 distinct CDR3 sequences listed, 20% to 25% were seen once. Their cognate antigens are unknown. The sample was blood, either unsorted or a sorted T cell fraction (not recorded which). Every receptor here comes from a male donor with ankylosing spondylitis.

Only a few counts were recorded for this clonotype. The J gene is TRBJ2-1, the V gene TRBV12-3 or TRBV12-4; 14 bases agree with TRBD2. Unmatched junction bases numbered 10, after V lost 6 bases and J lost 6 bases. The CDR3 runs to 17 residues. The CDR3 coding sequence is TGTGCCAGCAGGTTTAGCCCGGGACTAGCGGGAGTCAATGAGCAGTTCTTC. Its protein is CASRFSPGLAGVNEQFF.

CDR3 in amino acids: CASSHGVAGGYTDTQYF. The CDR3 DNA sequence: TGTGCCAGCAGTCACGGCGTGGCGGGAGGTTACACAGATACGCAGTATTTT. The chain couples TRBV12-3 or TRBV12-4 to TRBJ2-3, with TRBD2 matching 8 bases. V dropped 5 bases and J dropped 2; count of bases not matched to a gene: 12. This CDR3 region has 17 residues.

This clonotype was detected once. The rearrangement links TRBV20-1 to TRBJ2-7; 7 positions match TRBD1. V dropped 2 bases and J dropped 0; count of bases not matched to a gene: 10. The germline CDR1 and CDR2 sequences are DFQATT and SNEGSKA (reference sequence). This CDR3 comprises 16 residues. The CDR3 DNA sequence: TGCAGTGCTAGACTCGGCAGGGGGATTATCTCCTACGAGCAGTACTTC. This translates into CSARLGRGIISYEQYF.

This clonotype was detected a few times. This chain uses TRBV4-2 with TRBJ1-3; D gene uncertain. Trimming pared 2 bases from V and 0 bases from J, leaving 11 bases between. This CDR3 spans 16 amino acids. Germline V gives CDR1 LGHNA, CDR2 YNFKEQ. The CDR3 DNA follows: TGTGCCAGCAGCCAACCGGACCCGAGCTCTGGAAACACCATATATTTT. Its protein product is CASSQPDPSSGNTIYF.

This clonotype turned up a few times. This chain connects TRBV24-1 to TRBJ2-7; tentative D call: TRBD2 (5 bases). Trimming pared 4 bases from V and 1 base from J, leaving 19 bases between. Per the germline V gene, CDR1 is KGHDR and CDR2 is SFDVKD. This CDR3 comprises 17 residues. For the CDR3, the DNA is TGTGCCACCAGTGACCCAAGACGCGGGTTCCCTTCCTACGAGCAGTACTTC. Translated: CATSDPRRGFPSYEQYF.

CDR3 sequence reads: CASSLQGAYGYTF. CDR3 bases: TGTGCCAGCAGTTTGCAGGGGGCATATGGCTACACCTTC. This chain uses TRBV12-3 or TRBV12-4 with TRBJ1-2; 8 bases agree with TRBD1. Germline trimming cut 3 bases from V and 5 bases from J; bases unmatched to any gene: 2. The length of the CDR3 is 13 residues.

The table lists this clonotype with a few counts. A much larger clone lies a single base off, so this may be a read error. V usage is TRBV3-1 and J usage is TRBJ1-1; a possible D gene is TRBD1 (6 bases). The CDR3 loop spans 13 amino acids. Per the germline V gene, CDR1 is LGHDT and CDR2 is YNNKEL (reference sequence). V lost 4 bases, J lost 2 bases, and 8 bases lay in between. CDR3 sequence (DNA): TGTGCCAGCAGCCCGGACAGCAACACTGAAGCTTTCTTT. Protein sequence: CASSPDSNTEAFF.

The V and J genes are TRBV15 and TRBJ2-1; D is tentatively TRBD1 or TRBD2 (5 bases each). CDR1 LNHNV and CDR2 YYDKDF come from the germline V gene (reference sequence). V dropped 7 bases and J dropped 9 bases, with 19 bases sitting between them. The CDR3 runs 14 residues. In nucleotides, the CDR3 is TGTGCCACCACCATAAGGGTGGGGGTAGGTGAGCAGTTCTTC. This codes for CATTIRVGVGEQFF.

This chain joins TRBV20-1 and TRBJ2-3, with 7 bases lining up with TRBD2. The V gene's germline CDR1 is DFQATT and CDR2 SNEGSKA (reference sequence). The CDR3 contains 15 residues. With V trimmed by 0 bases and J by 4 bases, 7 bases remained unmatched. This CDR3 is CSARDVSGNADTQYF. CDR3 coding DNA: TGCAGTGCTAGAGATGTGAGCGGGAACGCAGATACGCAGTATTTT.

This clonotype has only a few counts. The V gene is TRBV4-2, the J gene TRBJ2-1, with 15 bases aligning to TRBD2. Trimming removed 0 bases from V and 9 bases from J; junction bases left unmatched: 3. Per the germline V gene, CDR1 is LGHNA and CDR2 is YNFKEQ. CDR3 length equals 16 residues. The CDR3 nucleotides are TGTGCCAGCAGCCAAGACGGGACTAGCGGGAGGTCTGAGCAGTTCTTC. It encodes CASSQDGTSGRSEQFF.

This chain links TRBV3-1 with TRBJ2-1, with D possibly TRBD2 on 6 matching bases. V lost 0 bases and J 6 bases, leaving 18 bases between the germline ends. This CDR3 comprises 17 residues. Looked up from germline, CDR1 is LGHDT and CDR2 is YNNKEL (reference sequence). CDR3 sequence: CASSQDGRLALGNEQFF. CDR3 coding DNA: TGTGCCAGCAGCCAAGATGGTCGCCTAGCGCTGGGCAATGAGCAGTTCTTC.

There are a few counts of this clonotype. This chain joins TRBV10-3 and TRBJ2-7; D unclear. Germline V lookup: CDR1 ENHRY, CDR2 SYGVKD. The CDR3 contains 12 residues. V was clipped by 11 bases and J by 4 bases, with 15 bases between them. Here the CDR3 reads CAHGAEGYEQYF. The CDR3 region has the DNA TGTGCCCACGGCGCAGAAGGGTACGAGCAGTACTTC.

This clonotype was picked up a small number of times. The chain recombines TRBV29-1 with TRBJ1-1; D is unresolved. CDR3 length equals 14 residues. V was cut by 5 bases and J by 0 bases, with 13 bases left in between. CDR1 SQVTM and CDR2 ANQGSEA come from the germline V gene. CDR3 region: CSVKSSSMNTEAFF. The CDR3 region has the DNA TGCAGCGTTAAGTCTTCCAGCATGAACACTGAAGCTTTCTTT.

This clonotype has more than one count but fewer than ten. The V gene is TRBV3-1, the J gene TRBJ1-1; D is unresolved. Trimming cost V 1 base and J 6 bases, with 9 bases left between them. Germline lookup yields CDR1 LGHDT and CDR2 YNNKEL (reference sequence). The CDR3 loop spans 13 amino acids. Here the CDR3 DNA reads TGTGCCAGCAGCCAAGCCTACGGAGCTGAAGCTTTCTTT. Translating it yields CASSQAYGAEAFF.

The sample holds a few counts of this clonotype. The chain employs TRBV29-1 and TRBJ1-3, with D perhaps matching TRBD1 (5 bases). The germline V and J ends were trimmed by 6 bases and 4 bases, with 16 bases remaining between them. The germline CDR1 and CDR2 sequences are SQVTM and ANQGSEA. This CDR3 has 14 residues. CDR3 DNA sequence: TGCAGCGTCCGGGACTCTGTCGCGGGAAACACCATATATTTT. This gives the protein CSVRDSVAGNTIYF. The entire variable domain, with the rest obtained from reference TRBV29-1 and TRBJ1-3, is as follows: SAVISQKPSRDICQRGTSLTIQCQVDSQVTMMFWYRQQPGQSLTLIATANQGSEATYESGFVIDKFPISRPNLTFSTLTVSNMSPEDSSIYLCSVRDSVAGNTIYFGEGSWLTVV.

The chain links TRBV5-1 to TRBJ2-2, with 7 nucleotides matching TRBD1. Germline CDR1 is SGHRS and CDR2 is YFSETQ. The CDR3 runs 15 residues. With 3 bases clipped from V and 4 bases from J, the junction kept 6 bases outside the gene matches. Written as DNA, the CDR3 is TGCGCCAGCAGCTGGGAGACAGGGTTCACCGGGGAGCTGTTTTTT. Encoded protein: CASSWETGFTGELFF.

This chain connects TRBV20-1 to TRBJ2-1, with D unresolved. The CDR3 extends over 14 amino acids. Trimming removed 3 bases at V and 9 bases at J, with 18 bases between. Germline V gene data show CDR1 as DFQATT and CDR2 as SNEGSKA (reference sequence). CDR3 amino acids: CSASPGPVEGEQFF. CDR3 DNA sequence: TGCAGTGCTAGTCCTGGGCCCGTGGAAGGTGAGCAGTTCTTC.

Many counts were recorded for this clonotype. V usage is TRBV6-1 and J usage is TRBJ1-1, with D possibly TRBD1 on 5 matching bases. This CDR3 has 14 residues. CDR1 is MNHNS and CDR2 is SASEGT in the germline V gene. The V gene lost 6 bases and the J gene lost 4 bases, with 15 bases spanning the gap. CDR3 coding DNA: TGTGCCAGCAGCACGGACATATGGGGCACTGAAGCTTTCTTT. Its translation is CASSTDIWGTEAFF.

This clonotype has a handful of counts. The V and J genes are TRBV20-1 and TRBJ1-5; TRBD1 might be the D (5 bases). Trimming shortened V by 1 base and J by 6 bases, and 10 bases separated the two germline ends. The germline V gene has CDR1 DFQATT and CDR2 SNEGSKA (reference sequence). The CDR3 is made up of 13 amino acids. CDR3 in DNA: TGCAGTGCTAGAGTAACGGGGACTCAGCCCCAGCATTTT. Amino acid sequence: CSARVTGTQPQHF.

The chain joins TRBV12-3 or TRBV12-4 to TRBJ1-5; D is unresolved. The CDR3 contains 15 residues. V was shortened by 6 bases and J by 0 bases, with 12 bases between the two germline ends. CDR3 in amino acids: CASRRADYSNQPQHF. The CDR3, as DNA: TGTGCCAGCAGACGGGCAGACTATAGCAATCAGCCCCAGCATTTT.

The V gene is TRBV5-6, the J gene TRBJ2-7, with 7 bases matching TRBD1. Germline CDR1 is SGHDT and CDR2 is YYEEEE. The CDR3 sequence is 15 residues long. J lost 0 bases, V lost 0 bases, and 3 bases had no gene match. The CDR3 protein is CASSLETGSSYEQYF. CDR3 nucleotide sequence: TGTGCCAGCAGCTTGGAGACAGGGAGCTCCTACGAGCAGTACTTC.

The sample holds a few counts of this clonotype. The V call is TRBV25-1, the J call TRBJ1-2; TRBD1 might be the D (6 bases). Germline CDR1 and CDR2: MGHDK and SYGVNS. CDR3 size: 16 residues. Between the trimmed V and J ends, which lost 3 bases and 4 bases, there was a span of 18 bases. CDR3 loop: CASSDITTGTFYGYTF. The CDR3 DNA reads as TGTGCCAGCAGTGATATTACTACAGGGACTTTCTATGGCTACACCTTC.

CDR3 region: CATSDPKDRGQETQYF. The CDR3 DNA reads as TGTGCCACCAGTGACCCCAAAGACAGAGGCCAAGAGACCCAGTACTTC. The rearrangement uses TRBV24-1 and TRBJ2-5; D may be TRBD1 (5 bases). This CDR3 region has 16 residues. V was trimmed by 4 bases and J by 1 base, leaving 15 bases between them. From germline, CDR1 is KGHDR and CDR2 SFDVKD.

The sample holds a few counts of this clonotype. The rearrangement joins TRBV20-1 to TRBJ2-3; 8 positions agree with TRBD1. Germline CDR1 reads DFQATT; CDR2 reads SNEGSKA (reference sequence). Trimming took 6 bases from V and 4 from J; bases not matched to a gene: 6. This CDR3 is built from 13 residues. CDR3 residues: CSATDRVPDTQYF. The CDR3 DNA reads as TGCAGTGCCACGGACAGGGTGCCAGATACGCAGTATTTT.

This clonotype was seen a handful of times. This chain links TRBV20-1 with TRBJ2-7; 8 bases map to TRBD2. The trim removed 1 base at V and 5 bases at J, leaving 7 bases unmatched. Germline CDR1 DFQATT, CDR2 SNEGSKA (reference sequence). The CDR3 has 14 residues. CDR3 nucleotide sequence: TGCAGTGCTAGAGTTCAGCGGGAGATCCACGAGCAGTACTTC. Protein product: CSARVQREIHEQYF.

This clonotype was found a few times. This chain connects TRBV7-9 to TRBJ2-2; D may be TRBD2 (6 bases). Germline V gene sequence: CDR1 SEHNR, CDR2 FQNEAQ (reference sequence). The V end lost 8 bases, the J end lost 0 bases, and 10 bases lay between the germline ends. CDR3 length equals 14 residues. The CDR3 nucleotides are TGTGCCAGCCTGACTAGTACGAACACCGGGGAGCTGTTTTTT. Protein: CASLTSTNTGELFF.

The rearrangement joins TRBV5-1 to TRBJ2-3; 11 bases are a match to TRBD2. CDR1 SGHRS and CDR2 YFSETQ come from the germline V gene. This CDR3 contains 14 residues. V shed 6 bases and J 4 bases; nucleotides not matched to a gene: 4. The CDR3 sequence is CASNPGLAADTQYF. CDR3 bases: TGCGCCAGCAATCCGGGACTAGCGGCAGATACGCAGTATTTT.